The 21 T cell receptor beta chains reported below all come from one sample, sequenced in a study of cytomegalovirus exposure and HLA in healthy donors. The repertoire was sequenced with immunoSEQ multiplex PCR; TCRdb's copy has only in-frame clones and lacks some. This sample yields some 170,000 clones, of which approximately 86% are seen a single time; approximately 2.6% belongs to the top ten. The sequenced sample was PBMCs. These receptors were collected from a man aged 18 to 29 in good health and CMV-seropositive.

The gene calls are TRBV19 and TRBJ2-6; D unclear. CDR1 and CDR2 (germline): LNHDA, SQIVND (reference sequence). Between the trimmed V and J ends, which lost 10 bases and 0 bases, there was a span of 4 bases. This CDR3 contains 12 residues. The CDR3 spells CATSSGANVLTF. The CDR3 DNA reads TGTGCCACCTCCTCTGGGGCCAACGTCCTGACTTTC. Full variable domain (outside the CDR3, taken from reference TRBV19 and TRBJ2-6): DGGITQSPKYLFRKEGQNVTLSCEQNLNHDAMYWYRQDPGQGLRLIYYSQIVNDFQKGDIAEGYSVSREKKESFPLTVTSAQKNPTAFYLCATSSGANVLTFGAGSRLTVL.

The V call is TRBV28, the J call TRBJ1-2; 9 nucleotides agree with TRBD1. The germline V gene has CDR1 MDHEN and CDR2 SYDVKM. CDR3 size: 14 residues. J lost 5 bases, V lost 6 bases, and 7 bases had no gene match. The CDR3: CASSSGQGGYGYTF. The CDR3 DNA reads as TGTGCCAGCAGCTCGGGACAGGGAGGTTATGGCTACACCTTC.

The V call is TRBV6-5, the J call TRBJ1-2; 7 bases match TRBD1. V was clipped by 2 bases and J by 4 bases; unmatched bases: 7. Germline lookup yields CDR1 MNHEY and CDR2 SVGAGI. The CDR3 spans 15 residues. This chain's CDR3 is CASSYEKGALYGYTF. In DNA form, the CDR3 reads TGTGCCAGCAGTTACGAGAAGGGGGCCCTCTATGGCTACACCTTC.

The chain is built from TRBV7-8 and TRBJ2-1; 8 nucleotides align to TRBD1. The CDR3 consists of 15 residues. CDR1 is SGHVS, CDR2 FQNEAQ, per germline. V gave up 1 base and J gave up 5 bases; unmatched junction bases: 4. The CDR3 DNA reads as TGTGCCAGCAGCTTAGGAGGACAGGGAGACAATGAGCAGTTCTTC. Protein product: CASSLGGQGDNEQFF.

The chain recombines TRBV5-1 with TRBJ1-5, with 9 bases lining up with TRBD1. The germline gives CDR1 SGHRS, CDR2 YFSETQ. CDR3 length equals 15 residues. The V gene end was trimmed by 0 bases and the J gene end by 5 bases; junction bases not matched to a gene: 3. The chain's CDR3 is CASSLATGGDQPQHF. CDR3 bases: TGCGCCAGCAGCTTGGCGACAGGGGGGGATCAGCCCCAGCATTTT.

This clone was detected once. This chain's CDR3 is CASSQGRAGSYEQYF. The CDR3 nucleotides are TGCGCCAGCAGCCAAGGACGGGCAGGGTCCTACGAGCAGTACTTC. The chain uses TRBV4-3 and TRBJ2-7; TRBD1 might be the D (5 bases). Trimming took 1 base from V and 1 from J, leaving 11 bases between them. Germline CDR1 LGHNA, CDR2 YSLEER. The CDR3 loop spans 15 amino acids.

This clone appeared a single time. This chain joins TRBV5-4 and TRBJ1-2; the D is unclear. This CDR3 is built from 14 residues. Trimming shortened V by 4 bases and J by 0 bases, and 10 bases separated the two germline ends. Germline V gene data show CDR1 as SGHNT and CDR2 as YYREEE (reference sequence). CDR3 amino acids: CASSTPGSNYGYTF. CDR3 coding DNA: TGTGCCAGCAGCACACCGGGGTCTAACTATGGCTACACCTTC.

V usage is TRBV28 and J usage is TRBJ2-7; 8 bases are a match to TRBD1. Germline trimming cut 10 bases from V and 5 bases from J; bases unmatched to any gene: 7. The CDR3 covers 12 residues. Per the germline V gene, CDR1 is MDHEN and CDR2 is SYDVKM. CDR3 sequence reads: CAIGQGRNEQYF. CDR3 nucleotide sequence: TGTGCCATAGGACAGGGACGTAACGAGCAGTACTTC.

V gene TRBV5-6 combines with J gene TRBJ2-7, with 12 bases that match TRBD2. The germline V gene has CDR1 SGHDT and CDR2 YYEEEE. The CDR3 covers 15 residues. The J segment lost 2 bases and the V segment lost 3 bases, leaving 3 bases of the junction unmatched. The CDR3 spells CASSSRTSGTYEQYF. The DNA of the CDR3 is TGTGCCAGCAGCTCCCGGACTAGCGGGACCTACGAGCAGTACTTC.

The rearrangement uses TRBV23-1 and TRBJ2-5; D may be TRBD2 (7 bases). TRBV23-1 is reported as an ORF; its role is uncertain. CDR3 size: 16 residues. The V end was cut by 4 bases, the J end by 2 bases, with 17 bases between. CDR3 sequence reads: CASSRAKGGVQETQYF. DNA for the CDR3: TGCGCCAGCAGTCGGGCTAAAGGGGGGGTACAAGAGACCCAGTACTTC.

The chain recombines TRBV5-1 with TRBJ2-3; TRBD2 aligns across 8 bases. Germline CDR1 SGHRS, CDR2 YFSETQ. The CDR3 loop spans 16 amino acids. Losses at the gene ends were 0 bases for V and 6 bases for J; bases not matched to a gene: 9. The CDR3 sequence: CASSLEGTRAGDTQYF. In DNA, the CDR3 is TGCGCCAGCAGCTTGGAGGGGACTAGGGCGGGGGATACGCAGTATTTT.

CDR3 residues: CASIGLDTEAFF. For the CDR3, the DNA is TGTGCCAGCATCGGACTGGACACTGAAGCTTTCTTT. The V call is TRBV5-5, the J call TRBJ1-1; no definite D call. V was pared by 6 bases and J by 3 bases, with 9 bases between. Germline CDR1 and CDR2: SGHKS and YYEKEE (reference sequence). This CDR3 contains 12 residues.

This clone was seen more than once but under ten times. The chain recombines TRBV11-2 with TRBJ2-7; D gene uncertain. CDR1 SGHAT and CDR2 FQNNGV come from the germline V gene. The CDR3 has 13 residues. Trimming took 5 bases from V and 3 from J, leaving 11 bases between them. The CDR3 DNA follows: TGTGCCAGCAGCCCCGGCCAGGACTACGAGCAGTACTTC. As protein: CASSPGQDYEQYF.

The gene calls are TRBV19 and TRBJ1-2, with D hard to call. Germline CDR1 LNHDA, CDR2 SQIVND (reference sequence). The CDR3 is made up of 12 amino acids. V lost 1 base, J lost 6 bases, and 6 bases lay in between. The CDR3 nucleotides read TGTGCCAGTAGTATAGGCACGGATGGCTACACCTTC. Its translation: CASSIGTDGYTF.

The gene calls are TRBV6-6 and TRBJ1-1, with a tentative D call TRBD1 (5 bases). There are 13 residues in the CDR3. CDR1 is MNHNY and CDR2 is SVGAGI in the germline V gene (reference sequence). Trimming left V 2 bases short and J 3 bases short, with 7 bases between. Here the CDR3 reads CASSYGADTEAFF. The DNA for the CDR3 is TGTGCCAGCAGTTACGGGGCAGACACTGAAGCTTTCTTT.

The rearrangement uses TRBV27 and TRBJ2-7; TRBD2 agrees at 13 bases. Germline trimming cut 5 bases from V and 5 bases from J; bases unmatched to any gene: 9. The CDR3 consists of 16 residues. CDR1 MNHEY and CDR2 SMNVEV come from the germline V gene (reference sequence). In DNA, the CDR3 is TGTGCCAGCAGTACAAGGACTAGCGGGAGTCCCCACGAGCAGTACTTC. Protein: CASSTRTSGSPHEQYF.

The table lists this clone with a count of one. The chain has TRBV28 and TRBJ2-5, with D possibly being TRBD2 (5 bases). This CDR3 region has 17 residues. Germline assignment: CDR1 MDHEN and CDR2 SYDVKM. Trimming pared 2 bases from V and 0 bases from J, leaving 16 bases between. The CDR3 region has the DNA TGTGCCAGCAGTTTAGGGCTCAGGATGGACTACCAAGAGACCCAGTACTTC. It translates to CASSLGLRMDYQETQYF.

This CDR3 is CASSLTSGNNEQFF. DNA of the CDR3: TGTGCCAGCAGTCTAACTAGCGGGAACAATGAGCAGTTCTTC. V usage is TRBV28 and J usage is TRBJ2-1, with TRBD2 identical over 10 bases. Trimming removed 5 bases from V and 5 bases from J; junction bases left unmatched: 3. The CDR3 runs 14 residues. Germline-derived CDR1 and CDR2 are MDHEN and SYDVKM.

There are a few counts of this clone. The chain joins TRBV5-1 to TRBJ2-2; 10 nucleotides align to TRBD2. Germline V lookup: CDR1 SGHRS, CDR2 YFSETQ. The J segment lost 6 bases and the V segment lost 4 bases, leaving 6 bases of the junction unmatched. The CDR3 has 15 residues. CDR3 in amino acids: CASSPLAGRAGELFF. The DNA for the CDR3 is TGCGCCAGCAGCCCACTAGCGGGAAGGGCCGGGGAGCTGTTTTTT.

The chain is built from TRBV11-1 and TRBJ1-3; 8 bases line up with TRBD1. Germline V gives CDR1 SGHAT, CDR2 FQDESV (reference sequence). V shed 5 bases and J 3 bases; nucleotides not matched to a gene: 6. This CDR3 contains 15 residues. The CDR3 nucleotides read TGTGCCAGCAGCCCGCCCGGGACAGGTGGAAACACCATATATTTT. Its translation: CASSPPGTGGNTIYF.

Here the CDR3 reads CASSFTGGDQPQHF. CDR3 DNA sequence: TGCGCCAGCAGCTTCACAGGGGGCGATCAGCCCCAGCATTTT. The rearrangement uses TRBV5-1 and TRBJ1-5; 9 bases agree with TRBD1. CDR1 is SGHRS, CDR2 YFSETQ, per germline. The V gene end was trimmed by 2 bases and the J gene end by 5 bases; junction bases not matched to a gene: 2. The CDR3 is 14 residues long.